This TCR beta chain was sequenced for a study of T cells in Graves' hyperthyroidism and ophthalmopathy. CDR1 and CDR2 from the germline V gene are SGHKS and YYEKEE (reference sequence). This CDR3 contains 16 residues. About this clonotype itself: No antigen is known for it. Germline and junction disagree at one end, which may indicate a read error.

TCR beta CDR3 regions were amplified from RNA transcripts. In the first-round RT-PCR of the TCR CDR3, the HTBI primer set was used. One entry per CDR3 protein, called by TCRdb with MiXCR from the multiplex PCR reads. The repertoire holds 560,000 or so distinct CDR3 sequences, with 46% as singletons. Recently diagnosed hyperthyroidism of less than 2 months' duration affected patients aged 18 to 65. Study-wide points: It was a median approximately 6.9 months before onset that the model predicted ophthalmopathy. Blood held most thyroid clonotypes expanded above 0.001 frequency.

The gene calls are TRBV5-5 and TRBJ2-2, with 13 nucleotides matching TRBD2. The TCR sequence derives from a woman younger than 30 with Graves' hyperthyroidism. Sample: peripheral blood or thyroid tissue (not recorded which). The CDR3 region has the DNA TGCGCCAGCAGCTTGGCGGGACTAGCGGGGACCGGGGAGCTGTTTTTT. This encodes CASSLAGLAGTGELFF.